These T cell receptor beta chains were read from a single sample in a study of T-cell reconstitution after alpha-beta-depleted transplantation in children. TCRdb called the PCR reads again in MiXCR, with one record for every CDR3 protein. The table records 440,000 or so distinct CDR3 sequences, 43% of them present only once. Material: PBMCs, obtained before TCRalphabeta/CD19-depleted stem cell transplant. The receptors here all came from a girl under 10 years old with aplastic anemia, due to receive a stem cell transplant. The CDR3 runs from the conserved cysteine through the conserved F or W. D genes are given only for firm matches. Size is omitted from some rows. Given values are once, few, many or a class for expanded clones.

CDR3aa,CDR3nt,d_gene,v_gene,j_gene,abundance
CATKPDALTSQQYF,TGTGCCACCAAACCCGACGCACTGACCTCGCAGCAGTACTTC,.,TRBV2,TRBJ2-7,few
CASTPQRGDEQYF,TGTGCCAGCACACCTCAGCGGGGTGACGAGCAGTACTTC,TRBD2,TRBV7-9,TRBJ2-7,.
CASSPSGNLDTQYF,TGCGCCAGCAGCCCTAGCGGGAATTTGGATACGCAGTATTTT,TRBD2,TRBV5-1,TRBJ2-3,many
CASSQRSQGNEQFF,TGCGCCAGCAGCCAGCGTTCTCAGGGGAATGAGCAGTTCTTC,.,TRBV4-1,TRBJ2-1,many
CASSLGAGSDEQYF,TGCGCCAGCAGTTTGGGGGCAGGGAGCGACGAGCAGTACTTC,.,TRBV5-1,TRBJ2-7,.
CASSLSGGAGETQYF,TGTGCCAGCAGTTTATCGGGGGGCGCGGGCGAGACCCAGTACTTC,.,TRBV12-3/TRBV12-4,TRBJ2-5,.
CASQKGSPYEQYF,TGTGCCAGCCAAAAGGGCTCTCCCTACGAGCAGTACTTC,.,TRBV28,TRBJ2-7,.
CASSSAGTGINEKLFF,TGTGCCAGCAGCTCAGCGGGGACAGGGATTAATGAAAAACTGTTTTTT,TRBD1,TRBV7-2,TRBJ1-4,.
CSARGQGSDTQYF,TGCAGTGCTAGGGGACAGGGGTCAGATACGCAGTATTTT,TRBD1,TRBV20-1,TRBJ2-3,few
CSAKGKAVSYNEQFF,TGCAGTGCTAAGGGTAAGGCAGTCTCCTACAATGAGCAGTTCTTC,.,TRBV20-1,TRBJ2-1,.
CASRAVYEQYF,TGTGCCAGCAGAGCCGTTTACGAGCAGTACTTC,.,TRBV28,TRBJ2-7,few
CASSLLAGVWNEQFF,TGTGCCAGCAGCTTACTAGCGGGAGTATGGAATGAGCAGTTCTTC,TRBD2,TRBV7-9,TRBJ2-1,.
CASIPSGSEEQYF,TGTGCCAGCATACCTAGCGGGTCGGAAGAGCAGTACTTC,TRBD2,TRBV7-9,TRBJ2-7,.
CASRPTSGRTNEQFF,TGTGCCAGCAGACCGACTAGCGGGAGGACGAATGAGCAGTTCTTC,TRBD2,TRBV27,TRBJ2-1,many
CASSVRTSGSIQYF,TGTGCCAGCAGCGTAAGGACTAGCGGGAGTATTCAGTACTTC,TRBD2,TRBV9,TRBJ2-7,few
CASTRTEDNEQFF,TGTGCCAGCACCCGAACTGAGGACAATGAGCAGTTCTTC,.,TRBV12-3/TRBV12-4,TRBJ2-1,.
CASSFVTGEQYF,TGTGCCAGCAGCTTTGTCACAGGAGAGCAGTACTTC,.,TRBV5-5,TRBJ2-7,.
CASSGPGRNTGNTIYF,TGTGCCAGCAGCGGGCCGGGCCGAAATACTGGAAACACCATATATTTT,.,TRBV28,TRBJ1-3,.
CASSPASGAPKQYF,TGTGCCAGCAGTCCCGCTAGCGGGGCCCCAAAGCAGTACTTC,TRBD2,TRBV28,TRBJ2-7,few
CASSQEQTDGYTF,TGTGCCAGCAGCCAAGAACAGACTGATGGCTACACCTTC,.,TRBV14,TRBJ1-2,.